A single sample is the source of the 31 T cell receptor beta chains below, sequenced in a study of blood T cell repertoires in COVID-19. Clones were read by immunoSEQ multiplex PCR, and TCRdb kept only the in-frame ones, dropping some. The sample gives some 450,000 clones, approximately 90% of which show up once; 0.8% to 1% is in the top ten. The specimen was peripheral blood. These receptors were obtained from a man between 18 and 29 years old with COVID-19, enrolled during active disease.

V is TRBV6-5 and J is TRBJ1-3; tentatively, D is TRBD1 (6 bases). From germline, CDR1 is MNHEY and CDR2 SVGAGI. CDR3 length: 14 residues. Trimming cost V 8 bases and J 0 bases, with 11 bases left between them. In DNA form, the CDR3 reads TGTGCCAGCGGACCGACAGGCTCTGGAAACACCATATATTTT. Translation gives CASGPTGSGNTIYF.

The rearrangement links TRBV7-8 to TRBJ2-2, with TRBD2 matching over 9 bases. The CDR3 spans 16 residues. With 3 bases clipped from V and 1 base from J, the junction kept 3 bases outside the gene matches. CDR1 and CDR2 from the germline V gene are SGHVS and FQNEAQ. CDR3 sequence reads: CASSLGLAWNTGELFF. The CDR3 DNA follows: TGTGCCAGCAGCTTGGGACTAGCTTGGAACACCGGGGAGCTGTTTTTT.

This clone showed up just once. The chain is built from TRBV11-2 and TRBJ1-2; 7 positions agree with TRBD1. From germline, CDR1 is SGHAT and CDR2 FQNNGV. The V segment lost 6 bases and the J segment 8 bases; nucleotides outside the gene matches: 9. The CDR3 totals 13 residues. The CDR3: CASSFRQGTGYTF. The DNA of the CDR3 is TGTGCCAGCAGTTTTCGACAGGGCACCGGCTACACCTTC.

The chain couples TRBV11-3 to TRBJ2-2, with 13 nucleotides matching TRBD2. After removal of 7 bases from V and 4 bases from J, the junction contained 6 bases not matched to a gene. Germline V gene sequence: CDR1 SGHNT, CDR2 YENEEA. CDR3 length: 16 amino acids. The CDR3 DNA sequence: TGTGCCAGCATCGGACTAGCGGGAGCCGGCACCGGGGAGCTGTTTTTT. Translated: CASIGLAGAGTGELFF. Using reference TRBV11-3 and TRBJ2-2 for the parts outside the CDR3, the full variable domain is EAGVVQSPRYKIIEKKQPVAFWCNPISGHNTLYWYLQNLGQGPELLIRYENEEAVDDSQLPKDRFSAERLKGVDSTLKIQPAELGDSAVYLCASIGLAGAGTGELFFGEGSRLTVL.

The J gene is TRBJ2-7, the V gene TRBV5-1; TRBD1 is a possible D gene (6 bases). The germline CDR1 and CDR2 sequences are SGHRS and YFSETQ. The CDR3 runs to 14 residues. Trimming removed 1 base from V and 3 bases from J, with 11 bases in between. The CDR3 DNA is TGCGCCAGCAGCTTGAACCCAGGGGTCTACGAGCAGTACTTC. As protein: CASSLNPGVYEQYF.

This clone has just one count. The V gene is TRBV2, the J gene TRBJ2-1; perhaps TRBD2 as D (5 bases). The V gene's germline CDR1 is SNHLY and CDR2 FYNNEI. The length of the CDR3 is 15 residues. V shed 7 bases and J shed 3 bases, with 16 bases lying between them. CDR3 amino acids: CASKERETYYNEQFF. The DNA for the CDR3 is TGTGCCAGCAAGGAAAGGGAGACCTACTACAATGAGCAGTTCTTC.

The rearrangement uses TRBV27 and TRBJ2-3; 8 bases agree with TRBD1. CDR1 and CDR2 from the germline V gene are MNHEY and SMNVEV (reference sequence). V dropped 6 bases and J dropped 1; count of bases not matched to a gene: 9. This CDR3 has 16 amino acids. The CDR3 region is CASSPWTGTGTDTQYF. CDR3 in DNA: TGTGCCAGCAGCCCCTGGACAGGGACGGGCACAGATACGCAGTATTTT.

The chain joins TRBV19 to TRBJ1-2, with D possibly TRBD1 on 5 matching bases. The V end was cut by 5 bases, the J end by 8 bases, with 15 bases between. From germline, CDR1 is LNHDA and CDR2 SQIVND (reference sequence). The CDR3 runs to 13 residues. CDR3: CASSSTGTQGYTF. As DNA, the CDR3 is TGTGCCAGTAGTTCAACCGGGACTCAAGGCTACACCTTC.

The CDR3, as DNA: TGCGCCAGCAGCCAAGTTCGGCGGGGTCAAGAGACCCAGTACTTC. Amino acids: CASSQVRRGQETQYF. This rearrangement joins TRBV4-1 to TRBJ2-5, with a possible D match to TRBD2 (6 bases). Germline V gene data show CDR1 as MGHRA and CDR2 as YSYEKL. Between the trimmed V and J ends, which lost 1 base and 2 bases, there was a span of 11 bases. The CDR3 length is 15 residues.

The CDR3 sequence: CAWSPWTGPSNQPQHF. The CDR3 DNA sequence: TGTGCCTGGAGTCCGTGGACAGGGCCGAGCAATCAGCCCCAGCATTTT. This chain connects TRBV30 to TRBJ1-5; 8 bases align to TRBD1. The CDR3 is 16 amino acids. V trimming: 2 bases; J trimming: 1 base; junction bases outside the gene matches: 7. The V gene's germline CDR1 is GTSNPN and CDR2 SVGIG (reference sequence).

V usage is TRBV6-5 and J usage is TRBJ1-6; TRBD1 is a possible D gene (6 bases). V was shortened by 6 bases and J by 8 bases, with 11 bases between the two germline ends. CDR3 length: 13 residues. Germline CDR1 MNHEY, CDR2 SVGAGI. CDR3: CASRGTGYSPLHF. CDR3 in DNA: TGTGCCAGCAGAGGAACAGGGTATTCACCCCTCCACTTT.

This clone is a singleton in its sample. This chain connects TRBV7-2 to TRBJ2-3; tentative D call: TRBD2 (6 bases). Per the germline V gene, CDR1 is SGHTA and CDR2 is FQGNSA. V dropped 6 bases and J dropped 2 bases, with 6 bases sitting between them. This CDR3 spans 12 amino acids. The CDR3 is CASRGLTDTQYF. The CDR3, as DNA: TGTGCCAGCAGGGGACTCACAGATACGCAGTATTTT.

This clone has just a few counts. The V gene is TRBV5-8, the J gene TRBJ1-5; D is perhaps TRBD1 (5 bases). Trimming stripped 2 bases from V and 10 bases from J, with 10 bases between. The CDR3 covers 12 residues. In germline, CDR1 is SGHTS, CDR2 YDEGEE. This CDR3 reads CASSLRQGPQHF. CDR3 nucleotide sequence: TGTGCCAGCAGCTTAAGGCAGGGTCCCCAGCATTTT.

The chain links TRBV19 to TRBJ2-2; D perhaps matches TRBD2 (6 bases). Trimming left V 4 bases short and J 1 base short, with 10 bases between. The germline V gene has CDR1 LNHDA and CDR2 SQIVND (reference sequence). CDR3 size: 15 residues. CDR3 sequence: CASSRAGLNTGELFF. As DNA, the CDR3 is TGTGCCAGTAGTAGGGCGGGGCTGAACACCGGGGAGCTGTTTTTT.

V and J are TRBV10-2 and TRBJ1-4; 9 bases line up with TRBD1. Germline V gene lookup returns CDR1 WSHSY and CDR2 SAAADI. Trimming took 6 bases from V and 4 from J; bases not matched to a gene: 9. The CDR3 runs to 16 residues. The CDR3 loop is CASSLTGGANNEKLFF. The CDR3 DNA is TGCGCCAGCAGCCTCACAGGGGGCGCCAATAATGAAAAACTGTTTTTT.

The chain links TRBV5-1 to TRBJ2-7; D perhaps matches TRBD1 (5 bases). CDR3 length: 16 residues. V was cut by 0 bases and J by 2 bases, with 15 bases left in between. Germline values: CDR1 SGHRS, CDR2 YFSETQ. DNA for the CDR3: TGCGCCAGCAGCTTGGATCAGGGCTTGACTCCCTACGAGCAGTACTTC. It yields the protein CASSLDQGLTPYEQYF.

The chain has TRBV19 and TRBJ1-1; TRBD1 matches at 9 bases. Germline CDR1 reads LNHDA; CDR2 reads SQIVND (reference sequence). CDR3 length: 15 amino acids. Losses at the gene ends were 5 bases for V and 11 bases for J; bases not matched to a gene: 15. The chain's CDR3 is CASSSRTRDREDAFF. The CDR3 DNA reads TGTGCCAGTAGTTCACGAACCCGGGACAGGGAGGACGCTTTCTTT. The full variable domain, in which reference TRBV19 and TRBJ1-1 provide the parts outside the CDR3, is DGGITQSPKYLFRKEGQNVTLSCEQNLNHDAMYWYRQDPGQGLRLIYYSQIVNDFQKGDIAEGYSVSREKKESFPLTVTSAQKNPTAFYLCASSSRTRDREDAFFGQGTRLTVV.

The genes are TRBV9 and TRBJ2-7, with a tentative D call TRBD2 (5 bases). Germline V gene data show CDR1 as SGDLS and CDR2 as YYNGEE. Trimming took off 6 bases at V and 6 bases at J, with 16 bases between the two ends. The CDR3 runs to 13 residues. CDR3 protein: CASNGDPGSEQYF. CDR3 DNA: TGTGCCAGCAACGGGGATCCTGGGAGCGAGCAGTACTTC. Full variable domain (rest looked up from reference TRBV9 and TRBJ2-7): DSGVTQTPKHLITATGQRVTLRCSPRSGDLSVYWYQQSLDQGLQFLIQYYNGEERAKGNILERFSAQQFPDLHSELNLSSLELGDSALYFCASNGDPGSEQYFGPGTRLTVT.

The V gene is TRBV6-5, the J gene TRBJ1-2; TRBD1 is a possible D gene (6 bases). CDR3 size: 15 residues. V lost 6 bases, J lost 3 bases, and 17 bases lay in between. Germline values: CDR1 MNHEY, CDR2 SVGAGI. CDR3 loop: CASSEDTGSYYGYTF. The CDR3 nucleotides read TGTGCCAGCAGCGAGGACACAGGGAGTTACTATGGCTACACCTTC.

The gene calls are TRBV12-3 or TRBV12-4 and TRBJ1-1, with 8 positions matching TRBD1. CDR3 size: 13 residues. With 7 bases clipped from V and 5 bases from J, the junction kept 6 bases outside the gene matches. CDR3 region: CASNSYRGTEAFF. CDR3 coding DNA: TGTGCCAGCAACTCTTACAGGGGGACTGAAGCTTTCTTT.

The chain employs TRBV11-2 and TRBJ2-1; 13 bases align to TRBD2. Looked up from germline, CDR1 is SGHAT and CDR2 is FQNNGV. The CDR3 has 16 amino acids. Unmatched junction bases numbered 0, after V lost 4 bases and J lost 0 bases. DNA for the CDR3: TGTGCCAGCAGCTGGACTAGCGGGAGCTCCTACAATGAGCAGTTCTTC. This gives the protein CASSWTSGSSYNEQFF.

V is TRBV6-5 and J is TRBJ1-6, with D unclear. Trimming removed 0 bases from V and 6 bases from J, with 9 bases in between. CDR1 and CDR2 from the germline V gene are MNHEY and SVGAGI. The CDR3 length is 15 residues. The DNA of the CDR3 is TGTGCCAGCAGTTACTCGAAACGGAGTAATTCACCCCTCCACTTT. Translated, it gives CASSYSKRSNSPLHF.

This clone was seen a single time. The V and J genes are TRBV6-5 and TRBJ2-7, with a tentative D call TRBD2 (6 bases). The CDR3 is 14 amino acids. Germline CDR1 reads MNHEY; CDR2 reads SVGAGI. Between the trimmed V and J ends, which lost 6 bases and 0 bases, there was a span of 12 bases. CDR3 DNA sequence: TGTGCCAGCAGCACAGGAGGGAGCTCCTACGAGCAGTACTTC. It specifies CASSTGGSSYEQYF.

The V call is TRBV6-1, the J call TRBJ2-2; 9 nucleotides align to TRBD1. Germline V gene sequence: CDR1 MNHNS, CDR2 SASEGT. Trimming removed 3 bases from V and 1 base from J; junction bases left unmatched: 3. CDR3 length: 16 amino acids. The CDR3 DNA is TGTGCCAGCAGTGACCCGGGACAGGGGAACACCGGGGAGCTGTTTTTT. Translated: CASSDPGQGNTGELFF.

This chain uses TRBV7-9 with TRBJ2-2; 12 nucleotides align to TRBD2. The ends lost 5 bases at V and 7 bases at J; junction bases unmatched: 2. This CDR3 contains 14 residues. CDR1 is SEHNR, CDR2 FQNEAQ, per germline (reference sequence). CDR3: CASSPSGRGGELFF. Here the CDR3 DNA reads TGTGCCAGCAGCCCTAGCGGGAGGGGCGGGGAGCTGTTTTTT.

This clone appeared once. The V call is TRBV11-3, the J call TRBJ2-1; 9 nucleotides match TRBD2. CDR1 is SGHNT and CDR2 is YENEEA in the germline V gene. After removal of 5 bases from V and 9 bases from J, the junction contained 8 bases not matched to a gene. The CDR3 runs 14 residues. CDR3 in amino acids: CASSTGTSRREQFF. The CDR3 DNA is TGTGCCAGCAGCACGGGGACTAGCAGACGTGAGCAGTTCTTC. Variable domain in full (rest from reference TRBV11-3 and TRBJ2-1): EAGVVQSPRYKIIEKKQPVAFWCNPISGHNTLYWYLQNLGQGPELLIRYENEEAVDDSQLPKDRFSAERLKGVDSTLKIQPAELGDSAVYLCASSTGTSRREQFFGPGTRLTVL.

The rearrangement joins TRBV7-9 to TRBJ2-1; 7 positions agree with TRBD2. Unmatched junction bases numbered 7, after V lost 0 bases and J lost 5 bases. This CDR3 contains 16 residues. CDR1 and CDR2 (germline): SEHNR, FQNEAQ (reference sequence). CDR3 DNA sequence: TGTGCCAGCAGCTTAGCAGGGCTAGCGGAGAACAATGAGCAGTTCTTC. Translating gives CASSLAGLAENNEQFF.

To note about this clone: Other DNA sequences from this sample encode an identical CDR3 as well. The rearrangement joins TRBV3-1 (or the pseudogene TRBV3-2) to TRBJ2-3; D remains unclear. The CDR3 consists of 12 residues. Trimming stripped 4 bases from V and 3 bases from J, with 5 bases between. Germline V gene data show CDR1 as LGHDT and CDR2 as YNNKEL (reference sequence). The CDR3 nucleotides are TGTGCCAGCAGCCTTCGGACAGATACGCAGTATTTT. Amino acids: CASSLRTDTQYF.

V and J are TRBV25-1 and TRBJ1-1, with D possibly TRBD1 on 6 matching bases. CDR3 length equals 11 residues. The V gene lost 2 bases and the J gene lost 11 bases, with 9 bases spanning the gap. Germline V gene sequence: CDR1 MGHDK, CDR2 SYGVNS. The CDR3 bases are TGTGCCAGCAGTGAAACAGGGAGTGCTTTCTTT. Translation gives CASSETGSAFF.

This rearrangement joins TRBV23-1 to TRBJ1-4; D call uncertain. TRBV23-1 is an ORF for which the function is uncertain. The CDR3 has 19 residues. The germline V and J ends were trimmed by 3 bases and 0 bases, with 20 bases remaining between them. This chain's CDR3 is CASSQYNTAEIPTNEKLFF. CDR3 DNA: TGCGCCAGCAGTCAGTACAACACAGCCGAAATACCAACTAATGAAAAACTGTTTTTT.

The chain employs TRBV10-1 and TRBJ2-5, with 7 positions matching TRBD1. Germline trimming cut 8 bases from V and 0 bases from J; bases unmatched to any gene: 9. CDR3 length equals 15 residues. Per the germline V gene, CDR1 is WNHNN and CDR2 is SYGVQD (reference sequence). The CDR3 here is CASPYSGQYQETQYF. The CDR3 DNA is TGCGCCAGCCCCTACTCGGGACAGTACCAAGAGACCCAGTACTTC.